This TCR beta chain appears in the sequencing data of a study of blood T cell repertoires in COVID-19 (TCRdb year 2020). As for the study more broadly: Samples from collaborators originated in the United States, Italy and Spain and spanned both the acute and convalescent phases of COVID-19. The prospective study material was composed of cDNA or gDNA derived from T cells, B-cell-depleted T cells, or PBMCs. Subjects who had been exposed to COVID-19, were actively infected with it, or had recovered from it provided the deeply sampled blood TCRbeta repertoires that made up the dataset. A freely available public database, intended as a resource for researchers studying the immune response to SARS-CoV-2, is where the repertoires were released. The samples were drawn from the first 160 participants of the ongoing ImmuneRACE study and from more than 1,000 subjects provided by 6 global collaborators. A de-identified subject ID, COVID-19 status, age in years and sex were almost always included in the sample metadata. HLA class I and class II types, where available, came from metadata supplied by the sample provider rather than from assay-based typing. Points the paper makes about the study in general: The amount of clinical and demographic metadata varied by source and participant and was provided uncurated.

Details on this clone: Its antigen is currently not known. Base qualities are not recorded, but no much larger clone differs from it by a single base.

Measured from the cysteine to the phenylalanine, the CDR3 is 16 residues long. Only CDR3 DNA remains: 48 bases, in frame from the first base. Trimming removed 4 bases from V and 11 bases from J, leaving 26 bases between the germline ends. From the germline V gene, CDR1 is SGHNT and CDR2 is YENEEA. Participants in the prospective study were aged roughly 18 to 89 years, lived in 20 to 25 United States geographic areas, and enrolled through a virtual design. Cohort assignment in the prospective study relied on participant-reported clinical history from a screening survey and a study questionnaire. In the prospective study, whole blood, serum and a nasopharyngeal or oropharyngeal swab were collected from each participant by mobile phlebotomists. Prospective study participants could optionally give additional blood draws and questionnaires over an approximately 2-month period. Before DNA extraction, blood samples from the prospective study were shipped at room temperature or frozen.

The immunoSEQ Assay, a bias-controlled multiplex PCR, was used to amplify TCRbeta CDR3 regions from genomic DNA. The study's own analysis went as follows. Nucleated cell counts per sample were estimated from amplification of reference gene primers within the assay. Sequence reads were collapsed and filtered to measure the absolute abundance of every unique TCRbeta CDR3 rearrangement. For each sample, productive Simpson clonality was calculated as the square root of Simpson's diversity index over productive rearrangements. As stored in TCRdb, this immuneACCESS dataset retains in-frame rearrangements with V and J assigned. A fraction of the clones does not appear; measured against another copy, unresolved V genes explain less than half of the discrepancy, and the remainder lacks a known reason. From that table come the V and J calls and clone size; the DNA was used to work out D and trimming. Here the sample has 300,000 to 350,000 clones; 90% occur a single time. The biggest ten clones account for 4% to 5.5% of the sample.

The chain joins TRBV11-3 to TRBJ1-1, with a tentative D gene TRBD1 over 5 matching bases. The clonotype comes from a woman under 30 with acute COVID-19. The sequenced sample was PBMCs or T cells enriched from blood (not recorded which). The nucleotide sequence reads TGTGCCAGCAGCTCTTATATCCAGGGCGCCGTCGGATGGGCTTTCTTT. This translates into CASSSYIQGAVGWAFF.